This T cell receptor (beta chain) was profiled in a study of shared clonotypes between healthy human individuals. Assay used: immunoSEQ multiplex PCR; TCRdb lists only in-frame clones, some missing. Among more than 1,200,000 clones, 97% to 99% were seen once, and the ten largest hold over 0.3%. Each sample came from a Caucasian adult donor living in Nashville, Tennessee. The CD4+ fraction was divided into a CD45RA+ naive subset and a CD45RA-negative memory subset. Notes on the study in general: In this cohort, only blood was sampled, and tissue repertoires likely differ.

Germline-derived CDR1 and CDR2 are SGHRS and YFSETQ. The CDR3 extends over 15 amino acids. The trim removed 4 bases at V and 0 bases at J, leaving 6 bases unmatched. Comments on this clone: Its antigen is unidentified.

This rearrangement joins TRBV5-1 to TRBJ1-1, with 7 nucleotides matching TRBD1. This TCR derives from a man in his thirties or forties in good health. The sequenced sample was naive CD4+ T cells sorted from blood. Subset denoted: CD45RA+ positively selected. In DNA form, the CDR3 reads TGCGCCAGCAGCGGGGACAGTTCACTGAACACTGAAGCTTTCTTT. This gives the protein CASSGDSSLNTEAFF. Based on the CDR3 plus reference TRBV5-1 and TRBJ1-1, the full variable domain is KAGVTQTPRYLIKTRGQQVTLSCSPISGHRSVSWYQQTPGQGLQFLFEYFSETQRNKGNFPGRFSGRQFSNSRSEMNVSTLELGDSALYLCASSGDSSLNTEAFFGQGTRLTVV.